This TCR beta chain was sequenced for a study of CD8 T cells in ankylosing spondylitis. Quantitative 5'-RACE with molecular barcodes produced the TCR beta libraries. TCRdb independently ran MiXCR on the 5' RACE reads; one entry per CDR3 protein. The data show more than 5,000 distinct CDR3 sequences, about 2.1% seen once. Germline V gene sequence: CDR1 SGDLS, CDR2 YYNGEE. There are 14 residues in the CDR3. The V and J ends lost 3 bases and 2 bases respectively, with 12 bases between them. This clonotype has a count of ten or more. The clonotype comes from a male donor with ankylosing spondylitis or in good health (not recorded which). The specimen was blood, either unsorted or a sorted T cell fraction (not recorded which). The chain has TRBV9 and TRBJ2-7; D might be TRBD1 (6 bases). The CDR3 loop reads CASSAGVGTYEQYF. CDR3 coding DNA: TGTGCCAGCAGCGCAGGGGTTGGAACCTACGAGCAGTACTTC. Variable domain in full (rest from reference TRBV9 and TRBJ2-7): DSGVTQTPKHLITATGQRVTLRCSPRSGDLSVYWYQQSLDQGLQFLIQYYNGEERAKGNILERFSAQQFPDLHSELNLSSLELGDSALYFCASSAGVGTYEQYFGPGTRLTVT.